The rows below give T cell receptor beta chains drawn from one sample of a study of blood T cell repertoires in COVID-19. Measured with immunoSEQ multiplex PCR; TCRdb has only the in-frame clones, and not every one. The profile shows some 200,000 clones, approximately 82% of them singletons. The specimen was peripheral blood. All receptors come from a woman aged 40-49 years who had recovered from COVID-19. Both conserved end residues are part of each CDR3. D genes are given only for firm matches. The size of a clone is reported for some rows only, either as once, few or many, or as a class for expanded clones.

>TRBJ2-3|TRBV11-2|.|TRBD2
CASSLASGQRGKTDMGYF
TGTGCCAGCAGCTTAGCTTCGGGCCAGCGGGGGAAAACAGATATGGGGTATTTT
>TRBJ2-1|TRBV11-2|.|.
CASSLFQGSYNEQFF
TGTGCCAGCAGCTTATTTCAGGGTTCCTACAATGAGCAGTTCTTC
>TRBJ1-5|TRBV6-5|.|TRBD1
CASRTIRGSNQPQHF
TGTGCCAGCAGGACAATCAGGGGGAGCAATCAGCCCCAGCATTTT
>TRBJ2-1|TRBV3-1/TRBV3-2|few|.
CASSQTPKSRGEQFF
TGTGCCAGCAGCCAAACACCTAAATCAAGGGGTGAGCAGTTCTTC
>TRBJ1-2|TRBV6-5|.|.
CASSYSGGINYGYTF
TGTGCCAGCAGTTACTCGGGAGGGATCAACTATGGCTACACCTTC
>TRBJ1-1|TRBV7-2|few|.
CASSSQFTEAFF
TGTGCCAGCAGCTCACAGTTCACTGAAGCTTTCTTT
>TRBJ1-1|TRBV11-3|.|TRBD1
CASSRGTDKNTEAFF
TGTGCCAGCAGCAGAGGGACAGATAAAAACACTGAAGCTTTCTTT
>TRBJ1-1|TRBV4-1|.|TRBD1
CASRLGTGGTEAFF
TGCGCCAGCAGACTGGGGACAGGGGGGACTGAAGCTTTCTTT
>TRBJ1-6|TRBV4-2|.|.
CASSQVANSPLHF
TGTGCCAGCAGCCAAGTAGCGAATTCACCCCTCCACTTT
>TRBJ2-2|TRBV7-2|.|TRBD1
CASSFPGTATGELFF
TGTGCCAGCAGCTTCCCCGGGACAGCTACCGGGGAGCTGTTTTTT
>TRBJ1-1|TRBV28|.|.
CASSSYGEAFF
TGTGCCAGCAGTTCCTATGGTGAAGCTTTCTTT
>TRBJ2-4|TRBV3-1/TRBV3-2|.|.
CASSPGGSLAKNIQYF
TGTGCCAGCAGCCCCGGAGGGTCTCTAGCCAAAAACATTCAGTACTTC
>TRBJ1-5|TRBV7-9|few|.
CASSPDGDQPQHF
TGTGCCAGCAGCCCCGACGGGGATCAGCCCCAGCATTTT
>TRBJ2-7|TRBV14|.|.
CASSQRAGSSYEQYF
TGTGCCAGCAGCCAGAGGGCGGGGAGCTCCTACGAGCAGTACTTC
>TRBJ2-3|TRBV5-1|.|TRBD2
CASSLGKTSGADTQYF
TGCGCCAGCAGCTTGGGTAAGACTAGCGGGGCAGATACGCAGTATTTT
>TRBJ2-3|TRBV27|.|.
CASSPLDTSTDTQYF
TGTGCCAGCAGTCCACTCGATACTAGCACAGATACGCAGTATTTT
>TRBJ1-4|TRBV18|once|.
CASSRGDGEKLFF
TGTGCCAGCTCACGGGGCGATGGGGAAAAACTGTTTTTT
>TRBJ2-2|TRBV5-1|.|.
CASSLAGVEELFF
TGCGCCAGCAGCTTGGCCGGGGTAGAGGAGCTGTTTTTT
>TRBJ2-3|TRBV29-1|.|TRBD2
CSVQLSSGASDTQYF
TGCAGCGTTCAATTATCTAGCGGGGCTTCAGATACGCAGTATTTT
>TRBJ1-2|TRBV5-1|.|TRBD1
CASSLGPETGGGYTF
TGCGCCAGCAGCTTGGGTCCCGAGACAGGGGGAGGCTACACCTTC